The rows below give T cell receptor beta chains drawn from one sample of a study of blood T cell repertoires in COVID-19. Clones were sequenced by immunoSEQ multiplex PCR, and TCRdb holds only the in-frame ones, with some missing. The table records about 130,000 clones, less than 90% of them present only once. The sequencing sample was made of peripheral blood. These receptors originate from a man older than 75 with active or convalescent COVID-19. Both conserved end residues are part of each CDR3. Part of the rows lack a size; the others show once, few, many or a class for expanded clones.

J	size	V	CDR3
TRBJ1-6	NA	TRBV12-3/TRBV12-4	CASSLGDRSPLHF
TRBJ2-1	NA	TRBV5-4	CASSVDRNNEQFF
TRBJ2-5	NA	TRBV9	CASSPLTGPQETQYF
TRBJ1-2	NA	TRBV4-3	CASSTLTRGPSGGYTF
TRBJ2-1	NA	TRBV7-3	CASSRRAGSGNEQFF
TRBJ1-1	NA	TRBV3-1/TRBV3-2	CASSQERRGTEAFF
TRBJ2-2	NA	TRBV24-1	CATMGAAELFF
TRBJ1-5	once	TRBV29-1	CSVAGGGGQPQHF
TRBJ2-2	NA	TRBV24-1	CATSDLKRGRSGTGELFF
TRBJ1-1	NA	TRBV12-3/TRBV12-4	CASSLAQGDEAFF
TRBJ1-4	NA	TRBV12-3/TRBV12-4	CASSFGGNEKLFF